The 21 T cell receptor beta chains in this list originate from one sample, sequenced in a study of blood T cell repertoires in COVID-19. Sequencing was performed with immunoSEQ multiplex PCR; in TCRdb, only in-frame clones are kept and a portion is missing. Here the sample spans around 150,000 clones, around 86% being singletons. The source material was peripheral blood. All receptors derive from a woman aged 55-75 years with active or convalescent COVID-19.

V usage is TRBV7-9 and J usage is TRBJ1-4; the match to TRBD1 covers 7 bases. CDR1 is SEHNR and CDR2 is FQNEAQ in the germline V gene (reference sequence). The CDR3 contains 17 residues. V was clipped by 5 bases and J by 3 bases; unmatched bases: 12. The CDR3 spells CASSGRQGLRANEKLFF. As DNA, the CDR3 is TGTGCCAGCAGCGGCCGACAGGGTTTAAGGGCTAATGAAAAACTGTTTTTT.

The table lists this clone with a count of one. V gene TRBV6-5 combines with J gene TRBJ1-4; D unresolved. Germline V gene data show CDR1 as MNHEY and CDR2 as SVGAGI. This CDR3 contains 13 residues. V lost 8 bases to trimming and J lost 2 bases, with 9 bases between them. The CDR3 sequence is CASSNPTNEKLFF. The CDR3 nucleotides read TGTGCCAGCTCTAACCCCACTAATGAAAAACTGTTTTTT.

This clone was detected once. The rearrangement links TRBV24-1 to TRBJ2-5; possibly TRBD1 for D (5 bases). Germline-derived CDR1 and CDR2 are KGHDR and SFDVKD. The CDR3 contains 13 residues. The V end was cut by 7 bases, the J end by 2 bases, with 10 bases between. The CDR3: CATRGPRQETQYF. The CDR3 region has the DNA TGTGCCACCAGGGGGCCGAGGCAAGAGACCCAGTACTTC.

V usage is TRBV6-6 and J usage is TRBJ2-3; D is ambiguous. V shed 6 bases and J shed 2 bases, with 6 bases lying between them. The CDR3 is 12 residues long. CDR1 is MNHNY and CDR2 is SVGAGI in the germline V gene (reference sequence). As DNA, the CDR3 is TGTGCCAGCAGACGCGACACAGATACGCAGTATTTT. This encodes CASRRDTDTQYF.

The rearrangement uses TRBV19 and TRBJ1-5, with 7 bases identical to TRBD1. The CDR3 has 19 residues. Germline CDR1 and CDR2: LNHDA and SQIVND (reference sequence). After removal of 3 bases from V and 0 bases from J, the junction contained 14 bases not matched to a gene. The CDR3 coding sequence is TGTGCCAGTAGTATGTTAGGGCTCCGACAGGGCAATAGCAATCAGCCCCAGCATTTT. Amino acids: CASSMLGLRQGNSNQPQHF.

CDR3 coding DNA: TGTGCCAGTGGGAGGGTGGCCTACGAGCAGTACTTC. Translating it yields CASGRVAYEQYF. The chain joins TRBV6-5 to TRBJ2-7; 7 bases line up with TRBD2. The germline gives CDR1 MNHEY, CDR2 SVGAGI. CDR3 length: 12 residues. V was pared by 9 bases and J by 2 bases, with 4 bases of the junction left unmatched.

Turning to this clone: Germline and junction disagree at one end, which may indicate a read error. V gene TRBV7-7 combines with J gene TRBJ2-1, with 8 bases that match TRBD2. There are 15 residues in the CDR3. Germline V lookup: CDR1 SSHAT, CDR2 FNYEAQ (reference sequence). CDR3 amino acids: CASSPELAAYNEQFF. CDR3 DNA sequence: TGTGCTAGCAGCCCAGAACTAGCGGCCTACAATGAGCAGTTCTTC. The full variable domain, rest sourced from reference TRBV7-7 and TRBJ2-1, is GAGVSQSPRYKVTKRGQDVTLRCDPISSHATLYWYQQALGQGPEFLTYFNYEAQPDKSGLPSDRFSAERPEGSISTLTIQRTEQRDSAMYRCASSPELAAYNEQFFGPGTRLTVL.

V and J are TRBV24-1 and TRBJ1-3, with D possibly TRBD1 on 6 matching bases. The V end was cut by 7 bases, the J end by 4 bases, with 19 bases between. CDR1 and CDR2 (germline): KGHDR, SFDVKD. CDR3 length: 16 residues. The CDR3 DNA reads as TGTGCCACCAGCTCGTCCCGGGACAACGACGGAAACACCATATATTTT. Translation: CATSSSRDNDGNTIYF.

The rearrangement links TRBV28 to TRBJ1-3, with a possible D match to TRBD1 (6 bases). Trimming cost V 3 bases and J 1 base, with 13 bases left between them. CDR3 length equals 16 residues. Germline-derived CDR1 and CDR2 are MDHEN and SYDVKM. CDR3 region: CASSFQGSPSGNTIYF. The CDR3 bases are TGTGCCAGCAGTTTCCAGGGGTCTCCATCTGGAAACACCATATATTTT.

V gene TRBV27 combines with J gene TRBJ1-2; 7 bases match TRBD1. CDR3 length: 15 residues. Germline lookup yields CDR1 MNHEY and CDR2 SMNVEV (reference sequence). Losses at the gene ends were 6 bases for V and 2 bases for J; bases not matched to a gene: 9. The CDR3 region is CASSSPSGGNYGYTF. CDR3 bases: TGTGCCAGCAGCTCTCCTTCAGGGGGGAACTATGGCTACACCTTC.

The rearrangement uses TRBV6-5 and TRBJ2-1, with D possibly TRBD1 on 5 matching bases. Trimming shortened V by 6 bases and J by 6 bases, and 12 bases separated the two germline ends. The CDR3 consists of 13 residues. CDR1 and CDR2 (germline): MNHEY, SVGAGI. CDR3 bases: TGTGCCAGCAGATGGGCAGGGTCCAATGAGCAGTTCTTC. The encoded protein is CASRWAGSNEQFF.

This sequence joins TRBV5-1 and TRBJ2-1; 9 bases align to TRBD2. There are 16 residues in the CDR3. Germline assignment: CDR1 SGHRS and CDR2 YFSETQ. The V gene end was trimmed by 0 bases and the J gene end by 6 bases; junction bases not matched to a gene: 7. CDR3 residues: CASSLAGGGASNEQFF. DNA for the CDR3: TGCGCCAGCAGCTTGGCTGGCGGGGGGGCCTCCAATGAGCAGTTCTTC.

This rearrangement joins TRBV28 to TRBJ2-7; possibly TRBD1 for D (5 bases). Germline values: CDR1 MDHEN, CDR2 SYDVKM. CDR3 length: 14 residues. V dropped 8 bases and J dropped 0 bases, with 14 bases sitting between them. The CDR3 is CASAGLLSSYEQYV. CDR3 DNA: TGTGCCAGCGCAGGGTTACTGAGCTCCTACGAGCAGTACGTC.

This chain links TRBV24-1 with TRBJ2-3, with 7 bases that match TRBD1. CDR3 length: 16 residues. With V trimmed by 5 bases and J by 3 bases, 10 bases remained unmatched. CDR1 and CDR2 (germline): KGHDR, SFDVKD. The CDR3 region is CATSGLGTEITDTQYF. The CDR3 region has the DNA TGTGCCACCAGTGGCCTCGGGACAGAGATTACAGATACGCAGTATTTT.

V and J are TRBV6-5 and TRBJ2-1; no reliable D call. The CDR3 length is 13 residues. Between the trimmed V and J ends, which lost 2 bases and 8 bases, there was a span of 10 bases. Germline V lookup: CDR1 MNHEY, CDR2 SVGAGI. The CDR3 loop reads CASSYPGSHEQFF. In DNA form, the CDR3 reads TGTGCCAGCAGTTACCCCGGGTCCCATGAGCAGTTCTTC.

V gene TRBV5-1 combines with J gene TRBJ2-2; TRBD1 aligns across 8 bases. Germline V gene sequence: CDR1 SGHRS, CDR2 YFSETQ. The J segment lost 4 bases and the V segment lost 3 bases, leaving 14 bases of the junction unmatched. The CDR3 has 18 amino acids. The CDR3 DNA sequence: TGCGCCAGCAGCTCGGGACAGGCCTCTGCCCGTGGCACCGGGGAGCTGTTTTTT. Residues: CASSSGQASARGTGELFF.

This sequence joins TRBV5-4 and TRBJ2-7; 7 bases agree with TRBD2. The CDR3 has 15 amino acids. V lost 0 bases to trimming and J lost 4 bases; unmatched junction nucleotides: 7. Per the germline V gene, CDR1 is SGHNT and CDR2 is YYREEE (reference sequence). CDR3 in amino acids: CASSLGPSGDYEQYF. The CDR3 coding sequence is TGTGCCAGCAGCTTGGGTCCTAGCGGAGATTACGAGCAGTACTTC.

The chain has TRBV9 and TRBJ1-1, with D hard to call. The CDR3 sequence is 13 residues long. Per the germline V gene, CDR1 is SGDLS and CDR2 is YYNGEE. Between the trimmed V and J ends, which lost 7 bases and 1 base, there was a span of 11 bases. Here the CDR3 DNA reads TGTGCCAGCGGGCAAAGTGGGAACACTGAAGCTTTCTTT. Protein sequence: CASGQSGNTEAFF.

The chain combines TRBV27 with TRBJ1-5; D is possibly TRBD1 (6 bases). In germline, CDR1 is MNHEY, CDR2 SMNVEV (reference sequence). The CDR3 spans 17 residues. V gave up 5 bases and J gave up 4 bases, with 21 bases separating them. CDR3 loop: CASSMRGGTLGNQPQHF. The CDR3 DNA is TGTGCCAGCAGTATGAGGGGTGGGACACTGGGGAATCAGCCCCAGCATTTT.

The chain carries TRBV27 and TRBJ2-6; no clear D gene. The length of the CDR3 is 14 residues. Germline-derived CDR1 and CDR2 are MNHEY and SMNVEV (reference sequence). Trimming removed 6 bases at V and 0 bases at J, with 6 bases between. The DNA for the CDR3 is TGTGCCAGCAGCCTTCTCTCTGGGGCCAACGTCCTGACTTTC. Protein: CASSLLSGANVLTF.

The rearrangement links TRBV7-9 to TRBJ2-1; 12 nucleotides match TRBD2. V dropped 4 bases and J dropped 9; count of bases not matched to a gene: 7. Per germline, CDR1 SEHNR and CDR2 FQNEAQ (reference sequence). The CDR3 has 15 amino acids. The CDR3 sequence: CASSSTSGGPGEQFF. The DNA of the CDR3 is TGTGCCAGCAGCTCCACTAGCGGGGGGCCAGGTGAGCAGTTCTTC.